Below, 9 T cell receptor beta chains from the same sample are listed, as sequenced in a study of cytomegalovirus exposure and HLA in healthy donors. The study ran its PCR with 60 Vbeta and 13 Jbeta primers. The protocol was immunoSEQ multiplex PCR, while the TCRdb copy is restricted to in-frame clones and leaves out a portion. This sample contains 150,000 to 200,000 clones. Sequenced: PBMCs. The receptors here all came from a woman aged 60-75 years in good health and CMV-seronegative.

The J gene is TRBJ1-4, the V gene TRBV19; no clear D gene. V was clipped by 7 bases and J by 4 bases, with 4 bases between them. The CDR3 loop spans 11 amino acids. The germline CDR1 and CDR2 sequences are LNHDA and SQIVND (reference sequence). The CDR3 loop is CASTRNEKLFF. DNA of the CDR3: TGTGCCAGTACCCGTAATGAAAAACTGTTTTTT.

V is TRBV5-6 and J is TRBJ1-4, with TRBD1 matching over 7 bases. Trimming took 4 bases from V and 7 from J; bases not matched to a gene: 7. CDR1 is SGHDT, CDR2 YYEEEE, per germline. The CDR3 spans 14 residues. The CDR3 is CASSHRGGSEKLFF. CDR3 nucleotides: TGTGCCAGCAGCCACAGGGGTGGAAGTGAAAAACTGTTTTTT.

This rearrangement joins TRBV2 to TRBJ2-5, with D possibly matching TRBD2 (6 bases). Trimming removed 8 bases at V and 3 bases at J, with 7 bases between. The CDR3 sequence is 11 residues long. Germline lookup yields CDR1 SNHLY and CDR2 FYNNEI. CDR3 nucleotide sequence: TGTGCCAGCGGAGGGAAAGAGACCCAGTACTTC. As protein: CASGGKETQYF.

The V call is TRBV5-1, the J call TRBJ2-2, with D possibly TRBD1 on 6 matching bases. Germline values: CDR1 SGHRS, CDR2 YFSETQ. The CDR3 length is 14 residues. Trimming pared 2 bases from V and 5 bases from J, leaving 10 bases between. The CDR3 here is CASSFKQGTGELFF. The CDR3 coding sequence is TGCGCCAGCAGCTTCAAACAGGGAACCGGGGAGCTGTTTTTT.

This chain joins TRBV5-1 and TRBJ1-4; D gene unclear. Germline CDR1 reads SGHRS; CDR2 reads YFSETQ. With 0 bases removed from V and 7 bases from J, the gap between germline ends came to 7 bases. The CDR3 has 13 residues. The chain's CDR3 is CASSLVAGEKLFF. Here the CDR3 DNA reads TGCGCCAGCAGCTTGGTAGCGGGTGAAAAACTGTTTTTT.

The chain is built from TRBV29-1 and TRBJ2-1; D not certain. The CDR3 has 10 amino acids. Germline loops: CDR1 SQVTM, CDR2 ANQGSEA. The V and J ends lost 7 bases and 3 bases respectively, with 4 bases between them. This CDR3 is CSAVYNEQFF. The CDR3 nucleotides are TGCAGCGCCGTCTACAATGAGCAGTTCTTC.

CDR3 nucleotides: TGTGCCAGCAGCAGAGGACAGGGGGCCAACAATCAGCCCCAGCATTTT. Translation: CASSRGQGANNQPQHF. The chain carries TRBV7-8 and TRBJ1-5; TRBD1 matches 11 bases. The germline gives CDR1 SGHVS, CDR2 FQNEAQ. Losses at the gene ends were 5 bases for V and 3 bases for J; bases not matched to a gene: 6. The CDR3 is 16 amino acids.

V and J are TRBV6-1 and TRBJ2-7; 9 bases line up with TRBD1. The CDR3 totals 14 residues. The germline V gene encodes CDR1 MNHNS and CDR2 SASEGT. J gave up 4 bases and V 3 bases, and 4 bases lay outside the gene matches. The CDR3 coding sequence is TGTGCCAGCAGTGAGGGGACAGGGTTGTACGAGCAGTACTTC. Amino acid sequence: CASSEGTGLYEQYF.

The chain has TRBV7-2 and TRBJ2-5; D is unclear. Germline loops: CDR1 SGHTA, CDR2 FQGNSA. V lost 1 base to trimming and J lost 4 bases, with 10 bases between them. The CDR3 totals 14 residues. This CDR3 is CASSLGARRETQYF. The CDR3, as DNA: TGTGCCAGCAGCTTAGGTGCGAGGAGAGAGACCCAGTACTTC.